This TCR beta chain was captured by sequencing in a study of T cell repertoires in cytomegalovirus infection. This clonotype was counted many times. From the reads, TCRdb called clonotypes with MiXCR, one entry per CDR3 protein. In the table there are roughly 200,000 distinct CDR3 sequences, about a tenth of which are singletons. Germline trimming cut 5 bases from V and 1 base from J; bases unmatched to any gene: 8. Looked up from germline, CDR1 is SGHTA and CDR2 is FQGNSA. The CDR3 is 18 residues long. The chain has TRBV7-2 and TRBJ2-1; 13 nucleotides line up with TRBD2. The sequence derives from a human donor in good health (CMV status not recorded). Some clones in this sample may be carry-over from other donors' samples. What was sequenced was PBMCs. This chain's CDR3 is CASSPTSGRTPSYNEQFF. The CDR3 DNA sequence: TGTGCCAGCAGCCCGACTAGCGGGAGGACCCCATCCTACAATGAGCAGTTCTTC.